This is a list of T cell receptor beta chains from one sample in a study of blood T cell repertoires in COVID-19. The table came from immunoSEQ multiplex PCR; TCRdb's copy has only in-frame clones and leaves some out. The data contain some 97,000 clones, approximately 90% of them seen just once; the ten biggest clones take up roughly 0.88%. What was sequenced was peripheral blood. Receptor source: a man aged 60 to 69 with acute or convalescent COVID-19. Each CDR3 is given with its conserved first and last residue. D genes are given only for firm matches. Where a row states a size, it is once, few, many or the class of an expanded clone; other rows omit it.

>.|TRBV7-9|TRBJ1-1|.
TGTGCCAGCAGCCATGAACAGGGAAGTCCTGAAGCTTTCTTT
CASSHEQGSPEAFF
>.|TRBV9|TRBJ2-2|TRBD2
TGTGCCAGCAGCGTAATAGGGACTAAGAACACCGGGGAGCTGTTTTTT
CASSVIGTKNTGELFF
>.|TRBV24-1|TRBJ1-6|TRBD1
TGTGCCACAAGACAGGGAAATTCACCCCTCCACTTT
CATRQGNSPLHF
>.|TRBV5-1|TRBJ2-3|TRBD2
TGCGCCAGCAGCCCGGGGAGGGGAGGGACAGATACGCAGTATTTT
CASSPGRGGTDTQYF
>.|TRBV7-8|TRBJ1-3|TRBD1
TGTGCCAGCAGCATCCGGGACAGGTTCGCTGGAAACACCATATATTTT
CASSIRDRFAGNTIYF
>.|TRBV19|TRBJ1-5|.
TGTGCCAGTAGTATAGATATCGTCAACAACCCCAATCAGCCCCAGCATTTT
CASSIDIVNNPNQPQHF
>.|TRBV7-8|TRBJ1-1|.
TGTGCCAGCAGCTTAAATGGAGGGTCCACTGAAGCTTTCTTT
CASSLNGGSTEAFF
>.|TRBV7-9|TRBJ2-1|TRBD1
TGTGCCAGCAGGGGACAGACCTACAATGAGCAGTTCTTC
CASRGQTYNEQFF
>.|TRBV30|TRBJ2-1|.
TGTGCCTGGAGTGTCGGTAGAGACAATGAGCAGTTCTTC
CAWSVGRDNEQFF
>.|TRBV7-8|TRBJ2-5|.
TGTGCCAGCAGCTTAAGGGGAAAAGGGGTGGTCGAGACCCAGTACTTC
CASSLRGKGVVETQYF
>.|TRBV15|TRBJ2-7|TRBD2
TGTGCCACCAGCAGTGCCCCCGGGACTAGTCCCCACGAGCAGTACTTC
CATSSAPGTSPHEQYF
>.|TRBV5-1|TRBJ1-2|.
TGCGCCAGCAGTTATGGACAGTCCTATGGCTACACCTTC
CASSYGQSYGYTF
>.|TRBV3-1/TRBV3-2|TRBJ2-5|.
TGTGCCAGCAGCGTACAAGAGACCCAGTACTTC
CASSVQETQYF
>.|TRBV6-5|TRBJ2-1|TRBD2
TGTGCCAGCAGTAGACTAGCGGGAGGGGACAATGAGCAGTTCTTC
CASSRLAGGDNEQFF
>.|TRBV28|TRBJ2-7|.
TGTGCCAGCAGCCTAAGTGGAGGGGAGCAGTACTTC
CASSLSGGEQYF
>.|TRBV18|TRBJ1-1|.
TGTGCCAGCTCACCGACAGGGAACACTGAAGCTTTCTTT
CASSPTGNTEAFF
>.|TRBV5-4|TRBJ1-6|.
TGTGCCAGCAGCTTCGGCCAGGGTTGGAATTCACCCCTCCACTTT
CASSFGQGWNSPLHF
>.|TRBV11-2|TRBJ2-7|TRBD1
TGTGCCAGCAGCCGGACAGGCCCCGGGTCCTACGAGCAGTACTTC
CASSRTGPGSYEQYF
>.|TRBV29-1|TRBJ2-7|TRBD1
TGCAGCGTCTCTTATACCGGGACAGGGATCGTCGAGCAGTACTTC
CSVSYTGTGIVEQYF
>.|TRBV27|TRBJ2-1|TRBD2
TGTGCCAGCAGTATAAGCGGGGTCAATGAGCAGTTCTTC
CASSISGVNEQFF
>.|TRBV6-5|TRBJ1-1|.
TGTGCCAGCAGTCTAGTGGTATCGGGCACTGAAGCTTTCTTT
CASSLVVSGTEAFF
>.|TRBV9|TRBJ2-6|.
TGTGCCAGCAGCGTTAGCGGCTCTGGGGCCAACGTCCTGACTTTC
CASSVSGSGANVLTF
>.|TRBV6-2/TRBV6-3|TRBJ1-3|.
TGTGCCAGCAGTTCCGGCGGGTCTGGAAACACCATATATTTT
CASSSGGSGNTIYF
>.|TRBV7-3|TRBJ2-1|.
TGTGCCAGCAGCCCACTCTCGGGGAATGAGCAGTTCTTC
CASSPLSGNEQFF
>.|TRBV27|TRBJ2-5|TRBD2
TGTGCCAGCAGTCCGCCTCCCCTAGCGGGGATACAAGAGACCCAGTACTTC
CASSPPPLAGIQETQYF
>.|TRBV7-9|TRBJ2-5|TRBD1
TGTGCCAGCAGCCGGGACAGGGAAGAGACCCAGTACTTC
CASSRDREETQYF
>.|TRBV5-4|TRBJ1-6|TRBD1
TGTGCCAGCAGCGGGACAGGGGGTAATTCACCCCTCCACTTT
CASSGTGGNSPLHF
>.|TRBV28|TRBJ2-3|.
TGTGCCAGCAGTTTGTCCGGGACAATAACAGATACGCAGTATTTT
CASSLSGTITDTQYF
>.|TRBV19|TRBJ2-1|.
TGTGCCAGTAGTATCAGCACAGGGCCTGGTGAGCAGTTCTTC
CASSISTGPGEQFF
>.|TRBV29-1|TRBJ2-3|TRBD2
TGCAGCGTCGAGGGCCTCCCGGGACTAGCGGGAGATACGCAGTATTTT
CSVEGLPGLAGDTQYF
>.|TRBV28|TRBJ1-3|.
TGTGCCAGCAGTTTCTATGGGGCCAGCTCTGGAAACACCATATATTTT
CASSFYGASSGNTIYF
>.|TRBV6-4|TRBJ1-1|TRBD1
TGTGCCAGCAGTGAAACAGGGGGCGGCGCGGAAGCTTTCTTT
CASSETGGGAEAFF
>.|TRBV7-2|TRBJ2-4|.
TGTGCCAGCAGTTCTCGACAGAAGGGCATTCAGTACTTC
CASSSRQKGIQYF
>once|TRBV20-1|TRBJ2-1|TRBD2
TGCAGTGCTAGTAGCGGGACGAGGAATGAGCAGTTCTTC
CSASSGTRNEQFF
>.|TRBV2|TRBJ2-1|TRBD2
TGTGCCAGCAGTGTCGGGAGGACCTACAATGAGCAGTTCTTC
CASSVGRTYNEQFF
>.|TRBV12-3/TRBV12-4|TRBJ2-5|.
TGTGCCAGCAGTCGACAGCACCAAGAGACCCAGTACTTC
CASSRQHQETQYF
>.|TRBV7-9|TRBJ1-4|.
TGTGCCAGCAGCGCCCCACTTGCAACTAATGAAAAACTGTTTTTT
CASSAPLATNEKLFF
>.|TRBV6-5|TRBJ2-4|.
TGTGCCAGCAGTTACTCATTTCGGGAGATTAAAAACATTCAGTACTTC
CASSYSFREIKNIQYF
>.|TRBV11-2|TRBJ2-2|TRBD2
TGTGCCAGCAGCCAGCGCTTACAGGGCCGGCGGGAGGGCCGGGAGCTGTTTTTT
CASSQRLQGRREGRELFF
>.|TRBV30|TRBJ2-2|TRBD1
TGTGCCTGGAGTGGCAGGACAGGGACCGGGGAGCTGTTTTTT
CAWSGRTGTGELFF
>.|TRBV27|TRBJ2-3|TRBD2
TGTGCCAGCAGTTTAGGGACTAGCGGCACAGATACGCAGTATTTT
CASSLGTSGTDTQYF
>.|TRBV19|TRBJ2-1|TRBD1
TGTGCCAGTACCTCCGGGACAGGGTTGCTCCGTGAGCAGTTCTTC
CASTSGTGLLREQFF
>.|TRBV28|TRBJ2-7|TRBD2
TGTGCCAGCAGTTCCCCTTACCCCCCTCGACTAGCGGGAGGCGTATCCTACGAGCAGTACTTC
CASSSPYPPRLAGGVSYEQYF
>.|TRBV30|TRBJ1-1|.
TGTGCCTGGAGCGCGGGGGGTGAAGCTTTCTTT
CAWSAGGEAFF
>.|TRBV9|TRBJ2-2|.
TGTGCCAGCAGCGTAGGCCCGCCTGGGCAGGACACCGGGGAGCTGTTTTTT
CASSVGPPGQDTGELFF
>once|TRBV9|TRBJ1-5|.
TGTGCCAGCAGCGTAGGGGGCGTGAGCAATCAGCCCCAGCATTTT
CASSVGGVSNQPQHF
>.|TRBV19|TRBJ2-7|TRBD1
TGTGCCAGTAGTTCCTGGACAGGGAAGGCCTACGAGCAGTACTTC
CASSSWTGKAYEQYF